These 6 T cell receptor beta chains came from one sample sequenced in a study of molecular identifiers for immune sequencing clone quantification. TCRdb processed the PCR reads anew with MiXCR; each CDR3 protein has one entry. The data show about 640,000 distinct CDR3 sequences, about 20% seen once. Material for sequencing was naive CD8+ T cells from blood, with Jurkat cell RNA spiked in. As to subset: FACS-sorted CD8+CD4-CCR7+CD45RA+ naive T cells. These TCRs come from a human donor in good health. Some libraries in this study had Jurkat cell RNA spiked in.

The table lists this clonotype with many counts. V and J are TRBV30 and TRBJ2-3; D ambiguous. In germline, CDR1 is GTSNPN, CDR2 SVGIG (reference sequence). This CDR3 is 13 amino acids long. Trimming left V 1 base short and J 2 bases short, with 7 bases between. This chain's CDR3 is CAWSAFHTDTQYF. CDR3 nucleotides: TGTGCCTGGAGTGCCTTCCACACAGATACGCAGTATTTT.

This clonotype was found many times. The chain carries TRBV20-1 and TRBJ2-7; D call uncertain. With 5 bases removed from V and 7 bases from J, the gap between germline ends came to 24 bases. The germline V gene encodes CDR1 DFQATT and CDR2 SNEGSKA (reference sequence). The CDR3 covers 15 residues. The CDR3 loop reads CSAAPALGYRGEQYF. The CDR3 DNA is TGCAGTGCTGCCCCCGCGTTGGGTTACAGAGGTGAGCAGTACTTC.

In its sample, this clonotype was seen once. The conserved final phenylalanine or tryptophan is absent from the CDR3, which likely points to a read error. The J gene is TRBJ2-3, the V gene TRBV19; D ambiguous. Germline loops: CDR1 LNHDA, CDR2 SQIVND (reference sequence). The CDR3 sequence is 13 residues long. Trimming took 6 bases from V and 0 from J, leaving 7 bases between them. As DNA, the CDR3 is TGTGCCAGTAGGGCAGGTAGCACAGATACGCAGTATCTT. This codes for CASRAGSTDTQYL.

On this clonotype: It may be a read error: a sequence one base away is much more abundant. The J gene is TRBJ1-1, the V gene TRBV5-1, with D possibly TRBD1 on 5 matching bases. Germline CDR1 SGHRS, CDR2 YFSETQ. This CDR3 region has 12 residues. DNA of the CDR3: TGCGCCAGCAGACGTCCGGGGACTGAAGCTCTCTTT. It is translated as CASRRPGTEALF.

This clonotype was recorded at least ten times. CDR3 coding DNA: TGTGCCAGCAGCTTTCTGGAGACCCAGTACTTC. As protein: CASSFLETQYF. This rearrangement joins TRBV7-9 to TRBJ2-5; D gene unclear. This CDR3 spans 11 amino acids. Germline V gene lookup returns CDR1 SEHNR and CDR2 FQNEAQ (reference sequence). V was shortened by 3 bases and J by 5 bases, with 4 bases between the two germline ends.

This clonotype was seen many times. V is TRBV4-3 and J is TRBJ2-1; 7 bases align to TRBD2. The CDR3 covers 16 residues. Trimming took 0 bases from V and 3 from J; bases not matched to a gene: 5. Per germline, CDR1 LGHNA and CDR2 YSLEER. CDR3: CASSQDGGGDYNEQFF. The CDR3 DNA is TGCGCCAGCAGCCAAGATGGCGGGGGTGACTACAATGAGCAGTTCTTC.